This entry concerns a single T cell receptor (beta chain). This entry is derived from a study of blood T cell repertoires in COVID-19. About the study: Samples representing acute and convalescent COVID-19 were sourced from the United States, Italy and Spain.

As originally analysed: Amplification of reference gene primers provided the estimated nucleated cell counts. Libraries were prepared by immunoSEQ multiplex PCR; TCRdb keeps only in-frame clonotypes and omits some of them. That table supplies the V and J calls and clone size; D and trimming were determined from the DNA. In the table there are 190,000 or so clones, more than 65% of which are singletons. Enrollees, about 18 to 89 years old, lived in 24 US areas. In Cohort 3, a recovered donor had either two negative PCRs, clearance, or symptom resolution. Germline values: CDR1 MNHEY, CDR2 SMNVEV (reference sequence). The CDR3 has 16 amino acids. V lost 3 bases and J lost 4; bases outside the gene matches: 7.

The sequence was collected from a man in his forties or fifties who had recovered from COVID-19. V and J are TRBV27 and TRBJ1-5, with 9 bases aligning to TRBD1. The material sequenced was PBMCs or T cells enriched from blood (not recorded which). The CDR3 DNA sequence: TGTGCCAGCAGTTTCGGGACAGGGAGTTCGAATCAGCCCCAGCATTTT. Residues: CASSFGTGSSNQPQHF.